This record looks at one T cell receptor beta chain sequence and its context. The germline CDR1 and CDR2 sequences are MDHEN and SYDVKM. The length of the CDR3 is 15 residues. The germline V and J ends were trimmed by 5 bases and 0 bases, with 10 bases remaining between them. Original processing notes: For nucleated cells, counts were estimated from reference gene primer amplification. The assay was immunoSEQ multiplex PCR, and TCRdb's table has in-frame clones only and misses some. Clonal size and the V and J genes are those of that table, whereas D and trimming came from the DNA. Found here are over 130,000 clones, 80% to 90% of them singletons; the top ten hold about 10%. The record originates from a study of blood T cell repertoires in COVID-19. The wider study: PBMCs, B-cell-depleted T cells, or T cells were the source of the cDNA or gDNA that made up the material.

Specimen: peripheral blood. This sequence was found in a man aged 60 to 75 with active or convalescent COVID-19. This chain joins TRBV28 and TRBJ1-4; D remains ambiguous. The CDR3 is CASSPRGSTNEKLFF. CDR3 nucleotide sequence: TGTGCCAGCAGTCCCAGAGGCTCAACTAATGAAAAACTGTTTTTT.